This TCR beta chain appears in the sequencing data of a study of graft-versus-host responses after intestinal transplantation. Study in general: As for transplant type, recipients had multivisceral, liver-intestinal, or isolated intestinal grafts. Findings and caveats of the study: Where graft-donor T cell macrochimerism was present, patients had high graft-versus-host to host-versus-graft clonal ratios in allografts. Early post-transplant declines in HvG were associated with peak levels of circulating GvH clones. Detection of GvH clones occurred in recipient marrow, and some had their first appearance in ileum or blood.

The protocol was immunoSEQ multiplex PCR, while the TCRdb copy is restricted to in-frame clones and leaves out a portion. The data show about 120,000 clones, 95% seen once. Concerning this clone itself: Its antigen is unknown.

Germline V gene lookup returns CDR1 SGDLS and CDR2 YYNGEE. V gave up 3 bases and J gave up 3 bases, with 16 bases separating them. The CDR3 is 16 residues long. The origin of this receptor is a human donor who received an intestinal transplant. V and J are TRBV9 and TRBJ2-1, with TRBD2 as a possible D gene (6 bases). The sample was unstimulated CD8+ T cells sorted from spleen or lymph node cells, taken before intestinal transplant. This chain's CDR3 is CASSETPAGYYNEQFF. The CDR3 nucleotides are TGTGCCAGCAGCGAAACCCCCGCGGGATACTACAATGAGCAGTTCTTC.